Each of the 10 T cell receptor beta chains below was sequenced from the same sample in a study of T cell repertoires in cytomegalovirus infection. TCRdb reanalysed the reads using MiXCR and keeps one entry per CDR3 protein. The repertoire includes roughly 630,000 distinct CDR3 sequences, 24% of them detected once, and 8% sits in the top ten. Sequencing input: CD8+ T cells from PBMCs. The receptors come from a human donor in good health (CMV status not recorded). Some clones in this sample may be carry-over from other donors' samples.

There are many counts of this clonotype. The genes are TRBV7-6 and TRBJ1-2; possible D gene TRBD1, 5 bases. Per germline, CDR1 SGHVS and CDR2 FNYEAQ. Trimming stripped 5 bases from V and 1 base from J, with 5 bases between. This CDR3 contains 12 residues. This CDR3 reads CASSGGNYGYTF. The CDR3 DNA sequence: TGTGCCAGCAGCGGGGGTAACTATGGCTACACCTTC.

This clonotype was counted many times. The genes are TRBV7-6 and TRBJ2-3; D is possibly TRBD1 or TRBD2 (6 bases each). The V end lost 0 bases, the J end lost 8 bases, and 9 bases lay between the germline ends. This CDR3 is 13 amino acids long. The germline gives CDR1 SGHVS, CDR2 FNYEAQ. The CDR3 coding sequence is TGTGCCAGCAGCTTAGCCCCGGGGGCTACGCAGTATTTT. The encoded protein is CASSLAPGATQYF.

This clonotype was counted ten times or more. This chain connects TRBV7-9 to TRBJ2-3, with 8 bases identical to TRBD2. CDR1 is SEHNR and CDR2 is FQNEAQ in the germline V gene (reference sequence). Unmatched junction bases numbered 2, after V lost 0 bases and J lost 0 bases. The length of the CDR3 is 16 residues. CDR3 nucleotide sequence: TGTGCCAGCAGCTTAGCGGGGACTAGAAGCACAGATACGCAGTATTTT. It encodes CASSLAGTRSTDTQYF.

This clonotype was counted at least ten times. The chain recombines TRBV7-9 with TRBJ2-1; tentative D call: TRBD2 (7 bases). In germline, CDR1 is SEHNR, CDR2 FQNEAQ (reference sequence). Trimming removed 7 bases from V and 8 bases from J, with 12 bases in between. This CDR3 region has 12 residues. The CDR3 DNA sequence: TGTGCCAGCACCCTCGGGGGGCATGAGCAGTTCTTC. Translating it yields CASTLGGHEQFF. Combining the CDR3 with reference TRBV7-9 and TRBJ2-1 gives the whole variable domain DTGVSQNPRHKITKRGQNVTFRCDPISEHNRLYWYRQTLGQGPEFLTYFQNEAQLEKSRLLSDRFSAERPKGSFSTLEIQRTEQGDSAMYLCASTLGGHEQFFGPGTRLTVL.

In the case of this clonotype: The junction departs from the called germline gene at one end, perhaps through a read error. CDR3 sequence: CVSSPGRTQYF. CDR3 DNA: TGTGTCAGCAGCCCAGGGCGTACGCAGTATTTT. The V and J genes are TRBV7-2 and TRBJ2-3, with D tentatively TRBD1 (5 bases). The germline V gene encodes CDR1 SGHTA and CDR2 FQGNSA. The CDR3 runs to 11 residues.

The sample holds a few counts of this clonotype. The CDR3 nucleotides are TGTGCCAGCAGCCTCGGACTAGCGGGGGCTTTCACAGATACGCAGTATTTT. Translation gives CASSLGLAGAFTDTQYF. J is TRBJ2-3 and V is TRBV28; 13 bases are shared with TRBD2. Germline V gene sequence: CDR1 MDHEN, CDR2 SYDVKM. V lost 6 bases and J lost 2; bases outside the gene matches: 8. This CDR3 has 17 residues.

The CDR3 DNA sequence: TGTGCCAGCACTTTAGGGTTTTACTATGGCTACACCTTC. It translates to CASTLGFYYGYTF. The chain has TRBV6-5 and TRBJ1-2; D remains ambiguous. Trimming stripped 7 bases from V and 3 bases from J, with 12 bases between. The CDR3 is 13 amino acids. Per the germline V gene, CDR1 is MNHEY and CDR2 is SVGAGI.

Of note for this clonotype: One end of the junction fails to match germline, which may point to a read error. This chain joins TRBV18 and TRBJ2-5, with 8 bases aligning to TRBD1. This CDR3 region has 13 residues. Germline CDR1 KGHSH, CDR2 LQKENI. The CDR3 protein is CVSSSTGEETQYF. CDR3 DNA: TGTGTCAGCTCGTCGACAGGGGAAGAGACCCAGTACTTC. The full variable domain, in which reference TRBV18 and TRBJ2-5 provide the parts outside the CDR3, is NAGVMQNPRHLVRRRGQEARLRCSPMKGHSHVYWYRQLPEEGLKFMVYLQKENIIDESGMPKERFSAEFPKEGPSILRIQQVVRGDSAAYFCVSSSTGEETQYFGPGTRLLVL.

In this sample, this clonotype turned up once. The J gene is TRBJ2-7, the V gene TRBV7-9; 7 nucleotides align to TRBD2. CDR3 length equals 16 residues. Germline CDR1 SEHNR, CDR2 FQNEAQ (reference sequence). V lost 2 bases to trimming and J lost 1 base; unmatched junction nucleotides: 8. The DNA for the CDR3 is TGTGCCAGCAGCTTATGGGGTCCTAGCGGTTCCTACGAGCAGTACGTC. Amino acid sequence: CASSLWGPSGSYEQYV.

This clonotype showed up many times. The J gene is TRBJ2-3, the V gene TRBV7-3, with unresolved D. Germline-derived CDR1 and CDR2 are SGHTA and FQGTGA. With 4 bases removed from V and 3 bases from J, the gap between germline ends came to 14 bases. This CDR3 is 15 amino acids long. Here the CDR3 reads CASSSKVGLTDTQYF. DNA of the CDR3: TGTGCCAGCAGCTCCAAAGTGGGCTTAACAGATACGCAGTATTTT.